Below are 15 T cell receptor beta chains sequenced from a single sample in a study of blood T cell repertoires in COVID-19. Sequencing used immunoSEQ multiplex PCR; TCRdb keeps in-frame clones, though not all of them. The sample shows some 190,000 clones, 70% to 90% of them seen only once. Material: PBMCs or T cells enriched from blood (not recorded which). All receptors derive from a woman aged 40 to 50 in a cohort exposed to, infected with or recovered from COVID-19 (not recorded which).

The chain uses TRBV12-3 or TRBV12-4 and TRBJ2-7, with 7 bases that match TRBD1. The J segment lost 4 bases and the V segment lost 6 bases, leaving 6 bases of the junction unmatched. This CDR3 spans 13 amino acids. This chain's CDR3 is CASSRDSSYEQYF. The CDR3 DNA is TGTGCCAGCAGCCGGGACAGTTCTTACGAGCAGTACTTC.

The chain carries TRBV6-5 and TRBJ1-5, with D maybe TRBD1 (6 bases). CDR1 is MNHEY, CDR2 SVGAGI, per germline. CDR3 size: 13 residues. Trimming shortened V by 6 bases and J by 7 bases, and 13 bases separated the two germline ends. CDR3 DNA sequence: TGTGCCAGCAGCTTACAGGGCGGGCAGCCCCAGCATTTT. The encoded protein is CASSLQGGQPQHF.

The chain recombines TRBV5-1 with TRBJ1-5; D is unclear. V was clipped by 0 bases and J by 2 bases, with 6 bases between them. The CDR3 is 14 residues long. The V gene's germline CDR1 is SGHRS and CDR2 YFSETQ. The CDR3 reads CASSLGAGNQPQHF. CDR3 bases: TGCGCCAGCAGCTTGGGCGCGGGCAATCAGCCCCAGCATTTT.

The chain is built from TRBV7-9 and TRBJ1-1, with D possibly TRBD1 on 6 matching bases. Germline V CDR1 and CDR2: SEHNR, FQNEAQ (reference sequence). This CDR3 comprises 12 residues. Trimming cost V 10 bases and J 4 bases, with 13 bases left between them. CDR3 protein: CATNLGGTEAFF. CDR3 DNA: TGTGCCACCAACCTAGGGGGCACTGAAGCTTTCTTT. Full variable domain (remainder filled in from reference TRBV7-9 and TRBJ1-1): DTGVSQNPRHKITKRGQNVTFRCDPISEHNRLYWYRQTLGQGPEFLTYFQNEAQLEKSRLLSDRFSAERPKGSFSTLEIQRTEQGDSAMYLCATNLGGTEAFFGQGTRLTVV.

The rearrangement uses TRBV5-4 and TRBJ1-1; a possible D gene is TRBD1 (5 bases). V lost 2 bases to trimming and J lost 4 bases, with 18 bases between them. This CDR3 spans 16 amino acids. Looked up from germline, CDR1 is SGHNT and CDR2 is YYREEE (reference sequence). The CDR3 DNA follows: TGTGCCAGCAGCTTCTCGCCAGGGCGGGAACTCACTGAAGCTTTCTTT. Amino acids: CASSFSPGRELTEAFF.

The chain employs TRBV7-6 and TRBJ2-5, with D maybe TRBD1 (5 bases). The CDR3 covers 15 residues. Trimming removed 0 bases from V and 1 base from J, with 9 bases in between. Germline V gene data show CDR1 as SGHVS and CDR2 as FNYEAQ. CDR3 DNA sequence: TGTGCCAGCAGCTTAGCTTCGACAGCCCAAGAGACCCAGTACTTC. Translation gives CASSLASTAQETQYF.

The genes are TRBV7-9 and TRBJ2-7; 9 nucleotides agree with TRBD1. V shed 6 bases, J shed 2 bases, and the junction held 5 bases outside the gene matches. The CDR3 contains 14 residues. CDR1 is SEHNR, CDR2 FQNEAQ, per germline (reference sequence). The CDR3 region has the DNA TGTGCCAGCAGTTGGACAGGGGCAACCTACGAGCAGTACTTC. It encodes CASSWTGATYEQYF.

The chain couples TRBV19 to TRBJ2-7; possibly TRBD1 for D (5 bases). The germline gives CDR1 LNHDA, CDR2 SQIVND (reference sequence). CDR3 length equals 15 residues. V dropped 3 bases and J dropped 4 bases, with 16 bases sitting between them. This chain's CDR3 is CASSIAGDSGYEQYF. In nucleotides, the CDR3 is TGTGCCAGTAGTATTGCCGGAGACAGTGGTTACGAGCAGTACTTC.

J is TRBJ1-4 and V is TRBV11-2, with 8 nucleotides matching TRBD1. CDR1 SGHAT and CDR2 FQNNGV come from the germline V gene. The CDR3 runs to 16 residues. V lost 4 bases, J lost 7 bases, and 11 bases stayed unmatched. The CDR3 region has the DNA TGTGCCAGCAGCTCAGATATGGGACAGGTTTTTGAAAAACTGTTTTTT. It encodes CASSSDMGQVFEKLFF.

This sequence joins TRBV30 and TRBJ2-7; D uncertain. With 5 bases removed from V and 0 bases from J, the gap between germline ends came to 11 bases. Looked up from germline, CDR1 is GTSNPN and CDR2 is SVGIG (reference sequence). This CDR3 comprises 13 residues. CDR3 sequence reads: CAWALESSYEQYF. DNA for the CDR3: TGTGCCTGGGCCCTCGAGAGCTCCTACGAGCAGTACTTC.

This clone was counted at least ten times. Other DNA sequences from this sample encode an identical CDR3 as well. The CDR3 sequence: CASSQVQGTNEKLFF. CDR3 nucleotides: TGCGCCAGCAGCCAGGTACAGGGCACTAATGAAAAACTGTTTTTT. The chain recombines TRBV4-1 with TRBJ1-4, with D maybe TRBD1 (6 bases). CDR3 size: 15 residues. The germline V gene encodes CDR1 MGHRA and CDR2 YSYEKL. V lost 3 bases to trimming and J lost 2 bases, with 10 bases between them.

This clone was counted only a few times. The gene calls are TRBV6-5 and TRBJ1-1; TRBD1 is a possible D gene (6 bases). Germline assignment: CDR1 MNHEY and CDR2 SVGAGI. This CDR3 comprises 14 residues. V was clipped by 6 bases and J by 5 bases, with 16 bases between them. The CDR3 spells CASSQIRGWTEAFF. The CDR3 nucleotides read TGTGCCAGCAGCCAAATCAGGGGATGGACTGAAGCTTTCTTT.

V usage is TRBV3-1 (or the pseudogene TRBV3-2) and J usage is TRBJ1-1; unclear D gene. Per germline, CDR1 LGHDT and CDR2 YNNKEL (reference sequence). V lost 4 bases and J 5 bases, leaving 17 bases between the germline ends. The CDR3 has 15 residues. The CDR3: CASSLLLGLMTEAFF. CDR3 coding DNA: TGTGCCAGCAGCCTCCTTCTGGGCCTTATGACTGAAGCTTTCTTT.

V gene TRBV7-2 combines with J gene TRBJ2-3; TRBD1 matches 8 bases. CDR3 size: 17 residues. Looked up from germline, CDR1 is SGHTA and CDR2 is FQGNSA. V lost 5 bases, J lost 2 bases, and 12 bases stayed unmatched. This CDR3 is CASSQGARTGPTDTQYF. The CDR3 nucleotides are TGTGCCAGCAGCCAGGGGGCCCGGACAGGGCCCACAGATACGCAGTATTTT.

The gene calls are TRBV19 and TRBJ1-2; D gene uncertain. Trimming pared 5 bases from V and 4 bases from J, leaving 5 bases between. The CDR3 is 11 amino acids. Germline loops: CDR1 LNHDA, CDR2 SQIVND (reference sequence). CDR3: CASSVSYGYTF. The CDR3 DNA sequence: TGTGCCAGTAGTGTGAGCTATGGCTACACCTTC.